This TCR beta chain was documented in a study of cytomegalovirus exposure and HLA in healthy donors. Study observations and caveats: Earlier findings revealed that most TCR beta V segments proved productive either about 87% or about 30% of the time. The listing of fewer than 200 TCR beta chains classed them as cytomegalovirus-associated. Most sequenced TCRs were rare (though some public TCRs occurred in many donors).

Donors sampled were nominally healthy, though unrecorded immune exposures were likely. There are 16 residues in the CDR3. The J segment lost 7 bases and the V segment lost 1 base, leaving 7 bases of the junction unmatched. The V gene's germline CDR1 is SEHNR and CDR2 FQNEAQ (reference sequence). 13 Jbeta primers and 60 Vbeta primers were used for the PCR. Some clones are missing from TCRdb's copy, which holds only in-frame ones; the method was immunoSEQ multiplex PCR. Here the sample spans 130,000 to 150,000 clones, roughly 82% being singletons. Details on this clone: Its antigen is not known.

This TCR came from a man younger than 45 in good health and CMV-seropositive. The specimen sequenced was PBMCs. V usage is TRBV7-9 and J usage is TRBJ2-1, with 10 positions matching TRBD2. The CDR3 loop is CASSLEAGGPRNEQFF. In nucleotides, the CDR3 is TGTGCCAGCAGCTTAGAAGCGGGAGGGCCGAGAAATGAGCAGTTCTTC.